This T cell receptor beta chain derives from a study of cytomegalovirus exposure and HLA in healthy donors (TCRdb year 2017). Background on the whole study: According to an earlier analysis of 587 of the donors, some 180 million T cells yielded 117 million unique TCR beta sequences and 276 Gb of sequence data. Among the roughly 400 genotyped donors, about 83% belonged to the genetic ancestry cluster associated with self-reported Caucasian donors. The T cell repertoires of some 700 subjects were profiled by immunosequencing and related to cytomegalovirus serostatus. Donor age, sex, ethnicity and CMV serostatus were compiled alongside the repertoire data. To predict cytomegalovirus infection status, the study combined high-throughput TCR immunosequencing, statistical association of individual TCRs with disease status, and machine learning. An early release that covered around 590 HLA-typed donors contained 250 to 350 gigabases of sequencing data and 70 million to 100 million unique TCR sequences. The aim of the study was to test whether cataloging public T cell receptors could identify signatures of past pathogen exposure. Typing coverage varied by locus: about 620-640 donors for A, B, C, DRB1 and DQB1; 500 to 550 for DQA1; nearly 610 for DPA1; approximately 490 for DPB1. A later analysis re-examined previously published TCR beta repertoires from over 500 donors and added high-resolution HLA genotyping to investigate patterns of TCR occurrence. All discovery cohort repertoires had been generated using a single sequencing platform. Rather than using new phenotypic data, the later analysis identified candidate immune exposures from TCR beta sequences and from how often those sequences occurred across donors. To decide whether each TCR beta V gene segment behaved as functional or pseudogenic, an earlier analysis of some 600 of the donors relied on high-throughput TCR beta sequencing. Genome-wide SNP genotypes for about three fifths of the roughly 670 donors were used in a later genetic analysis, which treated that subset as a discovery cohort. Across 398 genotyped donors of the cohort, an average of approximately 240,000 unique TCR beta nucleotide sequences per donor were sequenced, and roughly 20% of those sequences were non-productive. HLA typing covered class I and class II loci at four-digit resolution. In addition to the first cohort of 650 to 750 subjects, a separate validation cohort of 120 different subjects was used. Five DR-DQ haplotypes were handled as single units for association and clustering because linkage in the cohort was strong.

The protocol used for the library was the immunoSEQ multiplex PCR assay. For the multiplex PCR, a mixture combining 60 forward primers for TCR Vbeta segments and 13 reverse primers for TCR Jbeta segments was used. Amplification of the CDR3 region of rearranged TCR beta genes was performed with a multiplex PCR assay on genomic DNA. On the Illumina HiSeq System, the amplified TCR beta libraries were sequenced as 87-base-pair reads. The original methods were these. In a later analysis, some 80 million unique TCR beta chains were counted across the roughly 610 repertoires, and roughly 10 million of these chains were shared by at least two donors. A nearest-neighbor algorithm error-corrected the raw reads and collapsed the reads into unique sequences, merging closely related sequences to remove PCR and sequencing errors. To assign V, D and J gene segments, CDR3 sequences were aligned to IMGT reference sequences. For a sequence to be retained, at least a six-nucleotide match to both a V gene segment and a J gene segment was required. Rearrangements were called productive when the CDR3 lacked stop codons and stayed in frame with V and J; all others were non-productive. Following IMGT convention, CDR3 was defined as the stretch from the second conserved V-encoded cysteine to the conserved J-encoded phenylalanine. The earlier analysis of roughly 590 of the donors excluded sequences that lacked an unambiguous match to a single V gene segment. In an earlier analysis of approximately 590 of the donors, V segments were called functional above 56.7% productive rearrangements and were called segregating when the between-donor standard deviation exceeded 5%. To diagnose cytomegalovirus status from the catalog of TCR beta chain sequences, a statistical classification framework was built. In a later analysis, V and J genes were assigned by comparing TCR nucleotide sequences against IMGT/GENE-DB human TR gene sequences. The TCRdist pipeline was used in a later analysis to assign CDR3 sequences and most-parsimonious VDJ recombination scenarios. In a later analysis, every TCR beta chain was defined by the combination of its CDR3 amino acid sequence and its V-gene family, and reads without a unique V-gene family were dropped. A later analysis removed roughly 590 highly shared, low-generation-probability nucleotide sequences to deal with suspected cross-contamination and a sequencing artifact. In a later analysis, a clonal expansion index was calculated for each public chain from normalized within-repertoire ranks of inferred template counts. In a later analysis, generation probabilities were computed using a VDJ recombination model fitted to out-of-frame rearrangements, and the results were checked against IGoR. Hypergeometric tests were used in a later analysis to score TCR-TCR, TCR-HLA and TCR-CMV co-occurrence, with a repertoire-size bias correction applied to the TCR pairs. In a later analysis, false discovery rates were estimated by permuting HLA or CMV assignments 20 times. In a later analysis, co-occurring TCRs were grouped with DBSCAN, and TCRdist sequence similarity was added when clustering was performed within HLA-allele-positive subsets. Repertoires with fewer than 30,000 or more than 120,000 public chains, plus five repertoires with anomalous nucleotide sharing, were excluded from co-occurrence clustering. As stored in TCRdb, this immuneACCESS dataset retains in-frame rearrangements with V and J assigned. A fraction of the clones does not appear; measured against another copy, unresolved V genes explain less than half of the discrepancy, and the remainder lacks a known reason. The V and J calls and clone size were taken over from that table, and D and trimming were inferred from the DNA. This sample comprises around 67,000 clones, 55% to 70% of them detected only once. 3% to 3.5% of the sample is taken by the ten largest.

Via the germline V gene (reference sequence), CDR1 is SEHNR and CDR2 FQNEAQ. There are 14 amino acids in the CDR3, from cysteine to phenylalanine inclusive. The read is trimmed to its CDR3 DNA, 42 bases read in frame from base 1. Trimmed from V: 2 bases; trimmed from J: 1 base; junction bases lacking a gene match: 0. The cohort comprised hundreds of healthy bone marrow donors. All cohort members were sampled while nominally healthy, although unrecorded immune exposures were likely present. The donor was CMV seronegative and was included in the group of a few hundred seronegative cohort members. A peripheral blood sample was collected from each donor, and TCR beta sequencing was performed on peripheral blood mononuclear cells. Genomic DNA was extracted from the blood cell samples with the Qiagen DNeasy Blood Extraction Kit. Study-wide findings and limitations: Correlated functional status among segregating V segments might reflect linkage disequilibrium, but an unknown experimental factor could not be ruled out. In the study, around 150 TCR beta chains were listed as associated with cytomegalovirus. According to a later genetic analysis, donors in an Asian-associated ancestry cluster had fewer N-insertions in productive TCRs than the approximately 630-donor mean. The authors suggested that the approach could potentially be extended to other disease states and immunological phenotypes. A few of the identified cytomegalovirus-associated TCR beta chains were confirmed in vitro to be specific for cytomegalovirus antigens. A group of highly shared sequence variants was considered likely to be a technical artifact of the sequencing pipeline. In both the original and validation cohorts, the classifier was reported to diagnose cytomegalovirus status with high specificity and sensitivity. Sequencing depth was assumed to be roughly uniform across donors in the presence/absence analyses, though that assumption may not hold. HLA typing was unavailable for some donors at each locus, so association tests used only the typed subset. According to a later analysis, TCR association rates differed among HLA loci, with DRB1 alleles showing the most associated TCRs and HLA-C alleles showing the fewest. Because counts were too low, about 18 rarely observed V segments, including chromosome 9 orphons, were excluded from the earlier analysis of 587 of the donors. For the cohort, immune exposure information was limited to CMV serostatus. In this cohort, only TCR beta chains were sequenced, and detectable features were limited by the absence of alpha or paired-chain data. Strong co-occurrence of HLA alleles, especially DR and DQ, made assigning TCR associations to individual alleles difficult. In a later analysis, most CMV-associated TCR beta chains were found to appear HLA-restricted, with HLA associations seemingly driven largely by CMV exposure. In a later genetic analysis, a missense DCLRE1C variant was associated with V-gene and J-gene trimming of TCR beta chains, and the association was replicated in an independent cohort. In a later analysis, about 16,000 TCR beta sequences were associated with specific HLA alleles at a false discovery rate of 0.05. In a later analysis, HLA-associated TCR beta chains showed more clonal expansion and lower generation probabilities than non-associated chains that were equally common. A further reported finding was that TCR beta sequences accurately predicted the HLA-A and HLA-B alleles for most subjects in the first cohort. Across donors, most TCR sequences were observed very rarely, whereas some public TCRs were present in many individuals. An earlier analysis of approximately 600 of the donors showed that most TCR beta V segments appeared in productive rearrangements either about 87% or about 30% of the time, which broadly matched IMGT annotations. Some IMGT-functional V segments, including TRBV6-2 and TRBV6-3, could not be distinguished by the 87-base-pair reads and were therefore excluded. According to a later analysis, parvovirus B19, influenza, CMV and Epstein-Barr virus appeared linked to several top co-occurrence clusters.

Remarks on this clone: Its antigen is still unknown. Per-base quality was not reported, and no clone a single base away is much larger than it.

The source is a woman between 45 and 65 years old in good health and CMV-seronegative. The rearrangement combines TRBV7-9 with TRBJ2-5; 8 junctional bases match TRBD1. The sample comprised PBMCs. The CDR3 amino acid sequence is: CASSLQGAQETQYF. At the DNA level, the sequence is TGTGCCAGCAGCTTACAGGGGGCCCAAGAGACCCAGTACTTC.